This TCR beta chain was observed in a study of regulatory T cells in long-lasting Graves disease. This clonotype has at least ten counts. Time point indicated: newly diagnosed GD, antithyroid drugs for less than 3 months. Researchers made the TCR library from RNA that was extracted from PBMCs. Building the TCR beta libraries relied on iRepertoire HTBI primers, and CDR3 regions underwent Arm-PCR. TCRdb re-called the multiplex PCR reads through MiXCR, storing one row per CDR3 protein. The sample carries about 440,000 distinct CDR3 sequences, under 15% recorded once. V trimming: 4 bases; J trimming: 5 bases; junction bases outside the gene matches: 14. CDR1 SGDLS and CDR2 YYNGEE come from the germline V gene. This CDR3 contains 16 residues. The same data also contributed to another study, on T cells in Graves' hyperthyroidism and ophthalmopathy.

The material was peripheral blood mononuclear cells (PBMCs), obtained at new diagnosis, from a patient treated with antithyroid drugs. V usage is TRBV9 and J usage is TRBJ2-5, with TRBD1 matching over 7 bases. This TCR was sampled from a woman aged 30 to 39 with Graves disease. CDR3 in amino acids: CASSQELGQSWETQYF. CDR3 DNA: TGTGCCAGCAGCCAAGAACTGGGACAGTCGTGGGAGACCCAGTACTTC.